The rows below give T cell receptor beta chains drawn from one sample of a study of CD8+ T cells in alopecia areata. Produced via immunoSEQ multiplex PCR; TCRdb's table is partial and in-frame only. The sample includes about 190,000 clones, approximately 56% of them seen just once. Sequencing used CD4+ T cells sorted from blood, obtained at week 0. These receptors were taken from a human donor with alopecia areata. The CDR3 runs from the conserved cysteine through the conserved F or W. The D gene is left open where the match is weak. Only part of the rows carry a size: once, few, many, or a class if the clone is expanded.

D,J,size,V,DNA,CDR3
-,TRBJ2-2,-,TRBV25-1,TGTGCCAGCAGTGAATTTGAGGGGCATGGGGCCGGGGAGCTGTTTTTT,CASSEFEGHGAGELFF
-,TRBJ1-1,-,TRBV29-1,TGCAGCGTTGAAGTGCCTCGCAGGGGCGGAATGAACACTGAAGCTTTCTTT,CSVEVPRRGGMNTEAFF
-,TRBJ2-3,-,TRBV2,TGTGCCAGCAGTGGCTCGGGACGGATCACAGATACGCAGTATTTT,CASSGSGRITDTQYF
TRBD1,TRBJ1-4,few,TRBV5-6,TGTGCCAGCAGCCCGGGACAGAGGAATGAAAAACTGTTTTTT,CASSPGQRNEKLFF
TRBD2,TRBJ2-5,-,TRBV30,TGTGCCTGGAGTTCTGGCAGCGGGGTGGAGACCCAGTACTTC,CAWSSGSGVETQYF
-,TRBJ2-5,-,TRBV14,TGTGCCAGCAGCCCCTCGACCAGACTGCAAGAGACCCAGTACTTC,CASSPSTRLQETQYF
TRBD1,TRBJ1-1,-,TRBV9,TGTGCCAGCAATGGACAGGGCATGAACACTGAAGCTTTCTTT,CASNGQGMNTEAFF
-,TRBJ2-6,few,TRBV12-5,TGTGCTAGTGGTGGGGGGCCATACTCTGGGGCCAACGTCCTGACTTTC,CASGGGPYSGANVLTF
-,TRBJ1-2,few,TRBV9,TGTGCCAGCCAACAGGGCTTCGGTGGCTACACCTTC,CASQQGFGGYTF
-,TRBJ2-1,-,TRBV30,TGTGCCTGGAGTCGAGCGAATGAGCAGTTCTTC,CAWSRANEQFF
-,TRBJ2-5,few,TRBV30,TGTGCCTGGAGTAAGGGAACCAAAGAGACCCAGTACTTC,CAWSKGTKETQYF
-,TRBJ2-1,-,TRBV6-6,TGTGCCAGCAGTTACGGGAGCTCCTACAATGAGCAGTTCTTC,CASSYGSSYNEQFF
-,TRBJ1-6,many,TRBV2,TGTGCCAGCAGTGATGTTTCACCCCTCCACTTT,CASSDVSPLHF
-,TRBJ2-5,-,TRBV18,TGTGCCAGCTCACCTGGAGAGACCCAGTACTTC,CASSPGETQYF
TRBD1,TRBJ1-4,once,TRBV2,TGTGCCAGCGTGTATCCAGGGGGTGAAAAACTGTTTTTT,CASVYPGGEKLFF
TRBD2,TRBJ2-5,few,TRBV5-1,TGCGCCAGCAGCTTACGGCTAGCGGGGGGCGGAGAGACCCAGTACTTC,CASSLRLAGGGETQYF
-,TRBJ2-1,-,TRBV29-1,TGCAGCGTGAAGGTGGTTGAGCAGTTCTTC,CSVKVVEQFF
-,TRBJ2-5,-,TRBV5-6,TGTGCCAGCAGCTTACAGGGTGTGGAGACCCAGTACTTC,CASSLQGVETQYF
-,TRBJ1-4,many,TRBV6-6,TGTGCCAGCAGGGGGCGAAATGAAAAACTGTTTTTT,CASRGRNEKLFF
TRBD2,TRBJ2-5,-,TRBV5-1,TGCGCCAGCAGCTTAAGCGGGGAGGGGACCCAGTACTTC,CASSLSGEGTQYF
-,TRBJ2-3,once,TRBV29-1,TGCAGCGTCGGGTCAGGGGCGACAGATACGCAGTATTTT,CSVGSGATDTQYF
TRBD1,TRBJ1-1,-,TRBV12-5,TGTGCTAGTGGTTTGACTGGACAGGACAGGGTAAACACTGAAGCTTTCTTT,CASGLTGQDRVNTEAFF
-,TRBJ1-1,few,TRBV12-5,TGTGCTAGTGGCTCGCCGGGGGCGAACACTGAAGCTTTCTTT,CASGSPGANTEAFF
-,TRBJ1-3,once,TRBV15,TGTGCCACCAGCAGAGCAGGAGGGGTCTTCTCTGGAAACACCATATATTTT,CATSRAGGVFSGNTIYF
-,TRBJ2-2,many,TRBV29-1,TGCAGCGTTGGGGAGGGGGGTTCCGGGGAGCTGTTTTTT,CSVGEGGSGELFF
-,TRBJ2-7,-,TRBV7-9,TGTGCCAGCAGCTTTGGGGAGGGGGGCCCCTACGAGCAGTACTTC,CASSFGEGGPYEQYF
TRBD1,TRBJ2-7,-,TRBV15,TGTGCCACCAGCAGAGATCCCACTAGACAGGGGAGCTCCTACGAGCAGTACTTC,CATSRDPTRQGSSYEQYF
-,TRBJ2-3,-,TRBV30,TGTGCCTGGATAGGCGGGGGCACAGATACGCAGTATTTT,CAWIGGGTDTQYF
-,TRBJ2-3,few,TRBV29-1,TGCAGCGTTGAATTCGGGGGGCCCACAGATACGCAGTATTTT,CSVEFGGPTDTQYF
-,TRBJ2-6,-,TRBV6-1,TGTGCCAGCGTCTCGGGCTCTGGGGCCAACGTCCTGACTTTC,CASVSGSGANVLTF
-,TRBJ2-1,-,TRBV30,TGTGCCTGGAGTGCCGACCCCTATGAGCAGTTCTTC,CAWSADPYEQFF
TRBD1,TRBJ1-2,-,TRBV7-8,TGTGCCAGCAGCTCTTGGACAGGCGGAGTGTCCAAGGGGGGCTACACCTTC,CASSSWTGGVSKGGYTF
-,TRBJ2-5,-,TRBV4-1,TGCGCCAGCAGCCCCCGAATTGGACTAAACGGGCAAGAGACCCAGTACTTC,CASSPRIGLNGQETQYF
-,TRBJ2-6,once,TRBV7-9,TGTGCCAGCAGCTCCGGGACAAGCCTCTCTGGGGCCAACGTCCTGACTTTC,CASSSGTSLSGANVLTF
-,TRBJ2-7,few,TRBV13,TGTGCCAGCAGCTTAGTCGGGGGTTTGAGCTCCTACGAGCAGTACTTC,CASSLVGGLSSYEQYF
-,TRBJ2-7,-,TRBV2,TGTGCCAGCAGTGTCTACGAGCAGTACTTC,CASSVYEQYF
TRBD1,TRBJ1-6,-,TRBV25-1,TGTGCCAGCAGTCCGGACAGGGGGCTTAATTCACCCCTCCACTTT,CASSPDRGLNSPLHF